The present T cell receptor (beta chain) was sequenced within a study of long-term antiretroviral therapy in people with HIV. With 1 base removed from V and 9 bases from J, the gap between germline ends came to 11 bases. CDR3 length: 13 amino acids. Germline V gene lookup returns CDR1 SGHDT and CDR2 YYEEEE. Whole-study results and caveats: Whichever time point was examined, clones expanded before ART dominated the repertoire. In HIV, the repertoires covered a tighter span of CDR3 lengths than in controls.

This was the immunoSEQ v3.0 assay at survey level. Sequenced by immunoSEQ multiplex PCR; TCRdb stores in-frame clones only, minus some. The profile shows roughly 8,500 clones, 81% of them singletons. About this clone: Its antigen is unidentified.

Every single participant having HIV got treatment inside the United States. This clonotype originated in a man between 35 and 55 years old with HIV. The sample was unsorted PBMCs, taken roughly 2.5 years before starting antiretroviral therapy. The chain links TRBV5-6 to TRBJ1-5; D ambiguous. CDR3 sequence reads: CASSLQVGGPQHF. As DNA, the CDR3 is TGTGCCAGCAGCTTGCAGGTCGGAGGGCCCCAGCATTTT. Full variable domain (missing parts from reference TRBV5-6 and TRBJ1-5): DAGVTQSPTHLIKTRGQQVTLRCSPKSGHDTVSWYQQALGQGPQFIFQYYEEEERQRGNFPDRFSGHQFPNYSSELNVNALLLGDSALYLCASSLQVGGPQHFGDGTRLSIL.